This T cell receptor beta chain was captured by sequencing in a study of blood T cell repertoires in COVID-19. To note about this clone: This sample also contains other DNA sequences that code for the same CDR3.

This table comes from immunoSEQ multiplex PCR, and its TCRdb copy is limited to in-frame clones, with some not included. Of over 400,000 clones listed, roughly 88% are singletons. Sequenced material: peripheral blood. The receptor was isolated from a woman in her 30s with active or convalescent COVID-19.

CDR3 bases: TGCGCCAGCAGCCTTGCAGGATCAGGGGCCAACGTCCTGACTTTC. It codes for CASSLAGSGANVLTF. The chain joins TRBV5-1 to TRBJ2-6; D gene ambiguous. Germline CDR1 SGHRS, CDR2 YFSETQ. Trimming left V 4 bases short and J 4 bases short, with 12 bases between. The CDR3 spans 15 residues.